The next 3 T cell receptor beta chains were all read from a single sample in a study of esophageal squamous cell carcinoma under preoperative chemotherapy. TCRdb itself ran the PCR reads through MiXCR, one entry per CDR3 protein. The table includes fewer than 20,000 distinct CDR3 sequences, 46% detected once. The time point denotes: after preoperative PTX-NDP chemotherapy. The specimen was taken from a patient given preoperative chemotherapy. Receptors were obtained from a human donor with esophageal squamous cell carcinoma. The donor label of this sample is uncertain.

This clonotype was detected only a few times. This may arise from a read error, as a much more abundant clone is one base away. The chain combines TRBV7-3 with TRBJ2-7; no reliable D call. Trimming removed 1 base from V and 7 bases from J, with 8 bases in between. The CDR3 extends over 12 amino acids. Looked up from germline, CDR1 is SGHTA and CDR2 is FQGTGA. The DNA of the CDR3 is TGTGCCAGCAGCTTAAGTGATGGTGAGCAGTACTTC. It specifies CASSLSDGEQYF.

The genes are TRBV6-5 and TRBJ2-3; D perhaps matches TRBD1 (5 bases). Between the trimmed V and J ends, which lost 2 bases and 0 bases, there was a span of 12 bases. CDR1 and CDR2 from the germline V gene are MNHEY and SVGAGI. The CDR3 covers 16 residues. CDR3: CASSYRQFSSTDTQYF. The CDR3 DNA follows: TGTGCCAGCAGTTACAGACAGTTTTCTAGCACAGATACGCAGTATTTT.

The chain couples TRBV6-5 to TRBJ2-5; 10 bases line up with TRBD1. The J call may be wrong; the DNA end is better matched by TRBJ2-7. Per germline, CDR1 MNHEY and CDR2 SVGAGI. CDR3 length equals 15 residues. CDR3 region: CASSYAGQGTYEQYF. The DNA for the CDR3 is TGTGCCAGCAGTTACGCGGGACAGGGGACCTACGAGCAGTACTTC.